This entry describes one TCR beta chain. The data belong to a study of low-dose radiotherapy and immunotherapy resistance in tumors. For the study at large: Cohort 1 patients were irradiated with 0.5 Gy fractions every 2 weeks to 6.5 Gy total. Cyclophosphamide was given intravenously at 200 mg/m2 every two weeks, and each dose came one day before radiation and immunotherapy. On cycle 1 day 1, patients started four cycles of oral aspirin 300 mg daily.

TRAV- and TRBV-specific primers, spanning alpha and beta chains, primed first-strand cDNA. Using a constant-region primer together with a V-primer adapter, TCRs were subjected to about 18 PCR cycles of amplification. Via MiXCR, TCRdb re-called the reads, giving one row per CDR3 protein. The data contain around 80,000 distinct CDR3 sequences, 15% to 20% of them singletons. Time point here: after trial treatment. Treatment specified: LDRT plus nivolumab, ipilimumab, low-dose cyclophosphamide and aspirin (RACIN trial). As their treatment, donors received nivolumab, ipilimumab, aspirin, low-dose cyclophosphamide and low-dose radiotherapy. The CDR3 is made up of 11 amino acids. V was trimmed by 6 bases and J by 11 bases, leaving 11 bases between them. Germline V CDR1 and CDR2: SNHLY, FYNNEI.

The J gene is TRBJ2-1, the V gene TRBV2, with a possible D match to TRBD2 (5 bases). The clonotype comes from a male donor with prostate cancer. The material was PBMCs, obtained after low-dose radiotherapy plus immunotherapy. DNA of the CDR3: TGTGCCAGCAGGGGTAGCGAGAAGCAGTTCTTC. Translating gives CASRGSEKQFF.